This T cell receptor (beta chain) was sequenced for a study of cytomegalovirus exposure and HLA in healthy donors. Study results and limitations: Roughly uniform depth of sequencing across donors was assumed in presence/absence analyses. In an earlier analysis, most TCR beta V segments were productive about 87% or about 30% of the time.

PCR involved 60 Vbeta and 13 Jbeta primers. Sequencing used immunoSEQ multiplex PCR; TCRdb keeps in-frame clones, though not all of them. The table has under 130,000 clones, around 78% seen once; the top ten hold around 5.3%. CDR3 size: 13 residues. Trimming took off 4 bases at V and 8 bases at J, with 15 bases between the two ends. Germline V gives CDR1 SGHDT, CDR2 YYEEEE. This clone was seen more than once but under ten times. What it recognizes is unknown. This TCR derives from a male donor in good health and CMV-seronegative. This chain links TRBV5-6 with TRBJ1-1; unclear D gene. The sample taken for sequencing was PBMCs. The CDR3 here is CASSQGGRAEAFF. CDR3 sequence (DNA): TGTGCCAGCAGCCAAGGAGGGAGGGCCGAAGCTTTCTTT.